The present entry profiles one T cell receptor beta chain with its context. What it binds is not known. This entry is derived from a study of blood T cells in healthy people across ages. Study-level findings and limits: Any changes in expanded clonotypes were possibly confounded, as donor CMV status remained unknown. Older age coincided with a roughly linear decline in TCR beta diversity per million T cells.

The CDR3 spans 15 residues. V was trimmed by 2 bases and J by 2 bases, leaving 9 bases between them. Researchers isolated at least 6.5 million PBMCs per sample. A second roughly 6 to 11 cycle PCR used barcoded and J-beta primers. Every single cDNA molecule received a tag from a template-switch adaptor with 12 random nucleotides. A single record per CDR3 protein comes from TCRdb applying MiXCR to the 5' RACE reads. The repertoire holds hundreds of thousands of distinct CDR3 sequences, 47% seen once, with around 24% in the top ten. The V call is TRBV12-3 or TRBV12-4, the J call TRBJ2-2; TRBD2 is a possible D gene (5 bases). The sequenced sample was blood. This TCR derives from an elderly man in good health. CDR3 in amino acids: CASSLYGDNTGELFF. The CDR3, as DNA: TGTGCCAGCAGTTTATACGGGGATAACACCGGGGAGCTGTTTTTT.